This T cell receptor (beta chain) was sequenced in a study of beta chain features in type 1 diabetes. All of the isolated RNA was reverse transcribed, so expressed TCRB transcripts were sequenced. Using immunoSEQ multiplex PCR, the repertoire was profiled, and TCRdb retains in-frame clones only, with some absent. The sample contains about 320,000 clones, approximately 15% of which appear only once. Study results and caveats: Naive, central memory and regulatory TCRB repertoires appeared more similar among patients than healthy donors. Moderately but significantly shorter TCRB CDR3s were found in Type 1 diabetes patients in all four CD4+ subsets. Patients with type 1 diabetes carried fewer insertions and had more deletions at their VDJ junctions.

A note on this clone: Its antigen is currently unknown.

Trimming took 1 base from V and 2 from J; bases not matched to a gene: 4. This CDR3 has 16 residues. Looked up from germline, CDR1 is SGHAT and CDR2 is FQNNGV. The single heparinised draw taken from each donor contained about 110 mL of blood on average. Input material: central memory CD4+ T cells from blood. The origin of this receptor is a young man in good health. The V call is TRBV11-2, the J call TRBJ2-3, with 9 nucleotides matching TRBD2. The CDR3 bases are TGTGCCAGCAGCTTAGGGGCGGGAGGGATCACAGATACGCAGTATTTT. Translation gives CASSLGAGGITDTQYF.